A selection of T cell receptor beta chains follows, all from one sample in a study of blood T cells in healthy people across ages. TCRdb used MiXCR to reprocess the 5' RACE reads, holding one entry per CDR3 protein. The table has about 1.1 million distinct CDR3 sequences, roughly two fifths seen once. Sequencing input: blood. These receptors came from a man aged 18 to 29 in good health. Each CDR3 is given with its conserved first and last residue. D genes are given only for firm matches. Not all rows give a size; the values are once, few, many and, for expanded clones, a class.

>TRBD1|.|TRBJ1-1|TRBV20-1
CSARDLRGGRTEAFF
TGCAGTGCTAGAGATTTGAGAGGGGGCAGGACTGAAGCTTTCTTT
>.|many|TRBJ1-5|TRBV4-2
CASSPTDSNQPQHF
TGTGCCAGCAGCCCGACGGATAGCAATCAGCCCCAGCATTTT
>.|.|TRBJ2-3|TRBV7-2
CASSLGSLFTDTQYF
TGTGCCAGCAGCTTAGGGTCCCTCTTCACAGATACGCAGTATTTT
>.|few|TRBJ2-3|TRBV4-3
CASSPSSGGLSDTQYF
TGCGCCAGCAGCCCTTCTTCCGGGGGGCTTTCAGATACGCAGTATTTT
>.|few|TRBJ2-1|TRBV7-6
CASSLRSSGTNSYNEQFF
TGTGCCAGCAGCCTCAGGTCCTCCGGGACCAATTCCTACAATGAGCAGTTCTTC
>.|few|TRBJ2-4|TRBV7-9
CASTPIQGGGFQYF
TGTGCCAGCACCCCCATACAGGGAGGTGGATTTCAGTACTTC
>.|many|TRBJ1-2|TRBV4-2
CASSQDSSPDYGYTF
TGTGCCAGCAGCCAAGATTCTTCGCCAGACTATGGCTACACCTTC
>TRBD1|.|TRBJ2-5|TRBV6-2/TRBV6-3
CASSYSKVTGGDQETQYF
TGTGCCAGCAGTTACTCGAAGGTTACAGGGGGTGACCAAGAGACCCAGTACTTC
>.|few|TRBJ1-2|TRBV29-1
CSGGGGSYGYTF
TGCAGCGGAGGTGGGGGGTCCTATGGCTACACCTTC
>.|once|TRBJ2-1|TRBV7-2
CASSPTTPYNEQFF
TGTGCCAGCAGCCCCACGACCCCTTACAATGAGCAGTTCTTC
>.|.|TRBJ2-2|TRBV5-1
CASSLFVGDLLNTGELFF
TGCGCCAGCAGCTTGTTCGTCGGGGACTTATTGAACACCGGGGAGCTGTTTTTT
>.|.|TRBJ1-2|TRBV5-5
CASSFRGYDYTF
TGTGCCAGCAGCTTCCGCGGCTATGACTACACCTTC
>.|.|TRBJ2-2|TRBV7-2
CASSPWGIRSGELFF
TGTGCCAGCAGCCCGTGGGGGATTAGGTCCGGGGAGCTGTTTTTT
>TRBD1|few|TRBJ1-2|TRBV7-2
CASSFGTALYGYTF
TGTGCCAGCAGTTTCGGGACAGCCCTGTATGGCTACACCTTC
>.|few|TRBJ1-2|TRBV6-5
CASSPGHTNYGYTF
TGTGCCAGCAGCCCGGGACATACTAACTATGGCTACACCTTC
>.|few|TRBJ2-2|TRBV2
CASSGGPSMSGELFF
TGTGCCAGCAGTGGCGGTCCTAGTATGTCCGGGGAGCTGTTTTTT
>TRBD1|few|TRBJ1-1|TRBV7-8
CASRLLIGGSGTEAFF
TGTGCCAGCCGACTACTTATAGGGGGCTCGGGCACTGAAGCTTTCTTT
>.|few|TRBJ2-3|TRBV12-3/TRBV12-4
CASSERDRTSTDTQYF
TGTGCCAGCAGTGAGCGGGACAGAACTAGCACAGATACGCAGTATTTT
>.|.|TRBJ2-3|TRBV4-3
CASSQAWADTQYF
TGCGCCAGCAGCCAAGCTTGGGCCGATACGCAGTATTTT
>.|.|TRBJ1-1|TRBV7-2
CASSLLRGAGTEAFF
TGTGCCAGCAGCCTACTTCGCGGGGCAGGCACTGAAGCTTTCTTT
>TRBD1|.|TRBJ2-5|TRBV15
CATPSGDRALQETQYF
TGTGCCACCCCATCAGGGGACAGGGCCTTACAAGAGACCCAGTACTTC
>TRBD2|.|TRBJ2-3|TRBV7-2
CASSPRVAGNTDTQYF
TGTGCCAGCAGCCCAAGAGTAGCGGGGAACACAGATACGCAGTATTTT
>.|.|TRBJ1-1|TRBV7-2
CASSLAGEGAFF
TGTGCCAGCAGCTTAGCGGGGGAGGGAGCTTTCTTT
>.|few|TRBJ1-1|TRBV7-9
CASSLAGGGQTEAFF
TGTGCCAGCAGCTTAGCGGGAGGGGGTCAGACTGAAGCTTTCTTT
>TRBD1|few|TRBJ1-1|TRBV6-6
CASSAPGQGAYTEAFF
TGTGCCAGTTCCGCCCCGGGACAGGGGGCGTACACTGAAGCTTTCTTT
>TRBD1|.|TRBJ1-1|TRBV5-1
CASSLGGGEESEAFF
TGCGCCAGCAGCTTGGGAGGGGGCGAGGAGAGTGAAGCTTTCTTT
>.|.|TRBJ2-7|TRBV9
CASSVGSRTNIYEQYF
TGTGCCAGCAGCGTGGGCTCTAGGACAAATATCTACGAGCAGTACTTC
>TRBD1|few|TRBJ1-5|TRBV20-1
CSASSTGASNQPQHF
TGCAGTGCTAGCTCTACAGGGGCTAGCAATCAGCCCCAGCATTTT
>.|few|TRBJ1-2|TRBV20-1
CSARDYQQLYGYTF
TGCAGTGCTAGAGATTACCAGCAGCTCTATGGCTACACCTTC
>TRBD1|many|TRBJ1-2|TRBV20-1
CSAPTGDYGYTF
TGCAGTGCACCGACAGGGGACTATGGCTACACCTTC
>TRBD1|many|TRBJ1-2|TRBV9
CASSATGNYGYTF
TGTGCCAGCAGCGCGACAGGGAACTATGGCTACACCTTC
>.|once|TRBJ1-6|TRBV10-3
CAISGGPGTSSYNSPPHF
TGTGCCATCAGTGGGGGGCCGGGGACGAGCTCCTATAATTCACCCCCCCACTTT
>.|.|TRBJ2-3|TRBV5-1
CASVDRSTDTQYF
TGCGCCAGCGTGGACAGAAGCACAGATACGCAGTATTTT
>.|.|TRBJ1-2|TRBV7-2
CASSLAGVGYTF
TGTGCCAGCAGCTTAGCAGGGGTCGGCTACACCTTC
>.|few|TRBJ2-3|TRBV7-3
CASSFLGYRTDTQYF
TGTGCCAGCAGCTTTCTAGGGTACAGGACAGATACGCAGTATTTT